This T cell receptor (beta chain) was observed in a study of human T cells and chemical hapten exposure. Time point meaning: pre-sensitization, week 0. The treatment is: therapeutic diphenylcyclopropenone sensitization with weekly scalp DPC. Unfractionated whole blood yielded the extracted total RNA. At every patch-test visit, blood was drawn before the patch test was applied. MiXCR, applied by TCRdb to the RACE reads, yields one record per CDR3 protein. The table lists 34,000 or so distinct CDR3 sequences, around a tenth of them singletons. V lost 6 bases, J lost 2 bases, and 14 bases lay in between. CDR1 is SNHLY, CDR2 FYNNEI, per germline. The CDR3 totals 14 residues. The sample holds a few counts of this clonotype.

The sequence came from a man aged 50 or older with alopecia areata. Some clones in this sample may be carry-over from other donors' samples. This rearrangement joins TRBV2 to TRBJ2-7; the D gene is possibly TRBD1 (6 bases). Material: whole blood, obtained in connection with sensitization to the hapten diphenylcyclopropenone (DPC). Written as DNA, the CDR3 is TGTGCCAGCAGCAAATACAGGGCGACCTACGAGCAGTACTTC. This encodes CASSKYRATYEQYF.